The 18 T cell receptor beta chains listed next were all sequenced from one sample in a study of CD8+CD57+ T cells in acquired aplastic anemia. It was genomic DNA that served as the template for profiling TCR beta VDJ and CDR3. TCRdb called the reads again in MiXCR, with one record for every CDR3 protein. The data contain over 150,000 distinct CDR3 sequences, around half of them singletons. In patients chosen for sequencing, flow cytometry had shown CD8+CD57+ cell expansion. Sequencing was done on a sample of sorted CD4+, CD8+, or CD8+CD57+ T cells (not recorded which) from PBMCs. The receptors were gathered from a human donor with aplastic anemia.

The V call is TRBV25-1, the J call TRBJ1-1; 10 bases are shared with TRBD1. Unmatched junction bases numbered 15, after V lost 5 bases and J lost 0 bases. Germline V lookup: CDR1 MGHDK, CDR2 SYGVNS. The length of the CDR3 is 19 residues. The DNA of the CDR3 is TGTGCCAGCAGTTCAACGCCCGGGACAGGGGCCGCCCTGAACACTGAAGCTTTCTTT. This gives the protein CASSSTPGTGAALNTEAFF.

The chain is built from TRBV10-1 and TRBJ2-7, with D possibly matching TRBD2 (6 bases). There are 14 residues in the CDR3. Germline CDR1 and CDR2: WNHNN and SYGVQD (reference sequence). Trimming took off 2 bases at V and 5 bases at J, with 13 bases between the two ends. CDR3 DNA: TGCGCCAGCAGTGAGCAGGGAGGTAACGACGAGCAGTACTTC. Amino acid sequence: CASSEQGGNDEQYF.

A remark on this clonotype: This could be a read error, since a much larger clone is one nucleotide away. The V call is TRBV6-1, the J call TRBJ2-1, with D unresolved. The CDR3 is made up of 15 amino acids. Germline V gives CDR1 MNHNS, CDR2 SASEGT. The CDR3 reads CASGEWLESYNEQFF. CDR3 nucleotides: TGTGCCAGCGGTGAATGGCTAGAGTCCTACAATGAGCAGTTCTTC.

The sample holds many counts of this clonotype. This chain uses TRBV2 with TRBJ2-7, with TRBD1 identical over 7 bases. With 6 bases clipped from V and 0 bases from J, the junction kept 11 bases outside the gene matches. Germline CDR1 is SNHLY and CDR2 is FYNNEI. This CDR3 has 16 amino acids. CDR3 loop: CASRPPVRDSSYEQYF. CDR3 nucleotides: TGTGCCAGCAGACCCCCGGTCCGGGACAGCTCCTACGAGCAGTACTTC. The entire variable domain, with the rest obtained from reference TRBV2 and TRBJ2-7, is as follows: EPEVTQTPSHQVTQMGQEVILRCVPISNHLYFYWYRQILGQKVEFLVSFYNNEISEKSEIFDDQFSVERPDGSNFTLKIRSTKLEDSAMYFCASRPPVRDSSYEQYFGPGTRLTVT.

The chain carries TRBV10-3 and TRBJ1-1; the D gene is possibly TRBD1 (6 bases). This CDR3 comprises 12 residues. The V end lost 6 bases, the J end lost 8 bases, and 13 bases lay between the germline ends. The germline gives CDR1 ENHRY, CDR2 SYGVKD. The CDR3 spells CAIRKAGQEAFF. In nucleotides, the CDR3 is TGTGCCATCAGGAAAGCCGGACAGGAAGCTTTCTTT.

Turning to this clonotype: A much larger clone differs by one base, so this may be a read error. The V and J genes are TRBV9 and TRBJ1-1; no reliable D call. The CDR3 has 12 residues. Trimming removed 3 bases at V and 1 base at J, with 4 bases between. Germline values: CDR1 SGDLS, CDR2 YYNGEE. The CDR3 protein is CASSGTNTEAFF. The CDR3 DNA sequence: TGTGCCAGCAGCGGTACGAACACTGAAGCTTTCTTT. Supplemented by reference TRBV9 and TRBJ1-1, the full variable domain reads DSGVTQTPKHLITATGQRVTLRCSPRSGDLSVYWYQQSLDQGLQFLIQYYNGEERAKGNILERFSAQQFPDLHSELNLSSLELGDSALYFCASSGTNTEAFFGQGTRLTVV.

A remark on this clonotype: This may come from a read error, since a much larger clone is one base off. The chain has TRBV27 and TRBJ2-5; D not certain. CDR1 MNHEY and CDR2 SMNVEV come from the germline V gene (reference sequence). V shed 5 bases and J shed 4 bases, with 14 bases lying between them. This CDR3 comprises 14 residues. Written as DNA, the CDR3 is TGTGCCAGCAGTCTAAGGGTATGGGGAGAGACCCAGTACTTC. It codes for CASSLRVWGETQYF.

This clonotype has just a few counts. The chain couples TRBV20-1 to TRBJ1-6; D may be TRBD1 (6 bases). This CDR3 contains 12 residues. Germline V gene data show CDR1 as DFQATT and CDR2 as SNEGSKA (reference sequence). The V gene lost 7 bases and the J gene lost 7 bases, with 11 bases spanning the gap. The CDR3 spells CSVQGGNSPLHF. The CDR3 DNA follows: TGCAGTGTACAGGGTGGCAATTCACCCCTCCACTTT.

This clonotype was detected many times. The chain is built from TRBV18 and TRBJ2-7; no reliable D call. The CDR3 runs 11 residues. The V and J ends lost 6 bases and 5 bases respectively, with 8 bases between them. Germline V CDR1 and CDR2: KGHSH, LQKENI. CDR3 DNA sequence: TGTGCCAGCTCGCTGTTCGACGAGCAGTACTTC. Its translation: CASSLFDEQYF.

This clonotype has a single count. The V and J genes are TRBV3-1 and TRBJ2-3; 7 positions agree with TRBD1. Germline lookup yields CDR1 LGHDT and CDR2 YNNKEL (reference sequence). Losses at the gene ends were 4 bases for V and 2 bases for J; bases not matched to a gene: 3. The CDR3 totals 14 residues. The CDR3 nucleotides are TGTGCCAGCAGCCTACAGGGGATCACAGATACGCAGTATTTT. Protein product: CASSLQGITDTQYF.

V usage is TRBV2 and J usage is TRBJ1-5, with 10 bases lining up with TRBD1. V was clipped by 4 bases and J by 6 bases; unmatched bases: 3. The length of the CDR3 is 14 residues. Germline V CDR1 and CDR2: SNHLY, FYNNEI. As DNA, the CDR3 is TGTGCCAGCAGTGCAAGGACAGGGGGTCAGCCCCAGCATTTT. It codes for CASSARTGGQPQHF.

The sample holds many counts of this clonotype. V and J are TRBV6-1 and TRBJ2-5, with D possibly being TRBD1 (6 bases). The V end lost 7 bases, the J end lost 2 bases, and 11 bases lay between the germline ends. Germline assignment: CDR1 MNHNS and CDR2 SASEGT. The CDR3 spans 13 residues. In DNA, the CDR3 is TGTGCCAGCAAACAGGGCAGGCAAGAGACCCAGTACTTC. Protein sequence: CASKQGRQETQYF.

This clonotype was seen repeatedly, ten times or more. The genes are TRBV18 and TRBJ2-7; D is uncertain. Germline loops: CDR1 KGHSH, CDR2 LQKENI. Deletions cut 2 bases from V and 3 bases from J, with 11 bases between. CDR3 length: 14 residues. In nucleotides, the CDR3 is TGTGCCAGCTCACCATTCCAGGAGAACTACGAGCAGTACTTC. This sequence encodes CASSPFQENYEQYF.

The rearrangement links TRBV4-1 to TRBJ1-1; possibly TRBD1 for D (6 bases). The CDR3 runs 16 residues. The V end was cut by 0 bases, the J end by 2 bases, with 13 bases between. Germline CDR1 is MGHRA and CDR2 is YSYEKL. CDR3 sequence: CASSQDEGHTNTEAFF. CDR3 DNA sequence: TGCGCCAGCAGCCAAGATGAGGGACATACAAACACTGAAGCTTTCTTT.

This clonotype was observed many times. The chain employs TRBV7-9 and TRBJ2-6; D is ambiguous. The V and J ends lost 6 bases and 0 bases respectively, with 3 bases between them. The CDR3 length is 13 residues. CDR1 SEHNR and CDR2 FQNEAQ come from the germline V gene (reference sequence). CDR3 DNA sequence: TGTGCCAGCAGGCCCTCTGGGGCCAACGTCCTGACTTTC. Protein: CASRPSGANVLTF.

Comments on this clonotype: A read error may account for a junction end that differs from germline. CDR3 protein: CAVSGFGPENTEAFF. As DNA, the CDR3 is TGTGCCGTCAGTGGCTTTGGGCCGGAAAACACTGAAGCTTTCTTT. The V call is TRBV10-3, the J call TRBJ1-1; D remains unclear. This CDR3 is 15 amino acids long. Germline loops: CDR1 ENHRY, CDR2 SYGVKD.

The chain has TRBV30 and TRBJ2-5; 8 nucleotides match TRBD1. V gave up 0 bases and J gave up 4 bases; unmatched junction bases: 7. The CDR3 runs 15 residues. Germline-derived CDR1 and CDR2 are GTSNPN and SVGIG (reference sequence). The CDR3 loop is CAWSVSRGRGETQYF. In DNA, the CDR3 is TGTGCCTGGAGTGTGTCCAGGGGGCGCGGAGAGACCCAGTACTTC.

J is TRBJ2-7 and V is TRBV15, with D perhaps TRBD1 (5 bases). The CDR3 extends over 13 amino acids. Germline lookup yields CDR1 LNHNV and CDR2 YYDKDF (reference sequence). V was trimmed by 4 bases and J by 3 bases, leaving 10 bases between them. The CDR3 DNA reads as TGTGCCACCAGCACGGACAAGATCTACGAGCAGTACTTC. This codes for CATSTDKIYEQYF.